The T cell receptor (beta chain) described here comes from a study of shared T cell receptors in the human thymus. This clone has more than one count but fewer than ten. The repertoire was sequenced with immunoSEQ multiplex PCR; TCRdb's copy has only in-frame clones and lacks some. The repertoire holds hundreds of thousands of clones, with approximately 78% as singletons. The same sample was also studied in work on human thymus T cells. According to that study: Resections from corrective heart surgery provided thymus tissue. V and J gene usage appeared biased in thymic and blood repertoires.

The receptor comes from a boy under three years old with a congenital heart defect. The sample consisted of thymocytes.

CDR3 residues: CASSQEEGQRYYEQYF. The CDR3, as DNA: TGCGCCAGCAGCCAAGAGGAGGGGCAGAGATACTACGAGCAGTACTTC. The rearrangement links TRBV4-3 to TRBJ2-7; TRBD2 might be the D (6 bases). CDR1 is LGHNA, CDR2 YSLEER, per germline. V lost 0 bases and J 3 bases, leaving 15 bases between the germline ends. The CDR3 is 16 residues long.